The TCR beta chain described here comes from a study of cytomegalovirus exposure and HLA in healthy donors (dated by TCRdb to 2016 to 2017). Describing the broader study: In an earlier analysis of 587 of the donors, about 260 Gb of sequence data and approximately 100 million unique TCR beta sequences from roughly 190 million T cells were reported. Approximately 300 gigabases of sequencing data and roughly 80 million unique TCR sequences made up an early release that covered around 640 HLA-typed donors. The genetic ancestry cluster associated with self-reported Caucasian donors included approximately 85% of the roughly 390 genotyped donors. The aim of the study was to test whether cataloging public T cell receptors could identify signatures of past pathogen exposure. Using immunosequencing, the study profiled T cell repertoires from 550 to 750 subjects and related those repertoires to cytomegalovirus serostatus. In addition to the first cohort of several hundred subjects, a separate validation cohort of 120 different subjects was used. High-throughput TCR immunosequencing, statistical association of individual TCRs with disease status, and machine learning were combined to predict cytomegalovirus infection status. A later analysis re-examined previously published TCR beta repertoires from 610 or so donors and added high-resolution HLA genotyping to investigate patterns of TCR occurrence. The later analysis used no new phenotypic data to find candidate immune exposures, relying instead on TCR beta sequences and their occurrence across donors. An earlier analysis of some 500 of the donors used high-throughput TCR beta sequencing to judge whether each TCR beta V gene segment behaved as functional or pseudogenic. Alongside the repertoire data, information on donor age, sex, ethnicity and CMV serostatus was compiled. A later genetic analysis took genome-wide SNP genotypes for about 55% of the 666 donors and used that subset as a discovery cohort. All discovery cohort repertoires had been generated using a single sequencing platform. HLA typing covered class I and class II loci at four-digit resolution. Typing coverage varied by locus: about 629-640 donors for A, B, C, DRB1 and DQB1; more than 500 for DQA1; about 570 for DPA1; around 450 for DPB1. Roughly 5 DR-DQ haplotypes were handled as single units for association and clustering, since linkage in the cohort was strong. Among some 400 genotyped donors of the cohort, an average of around 220,000 unique TCR beta nucleotide sequences was sequenced per donor, of which about 18% were non-productive.

In total, around 600 healthy bone marrow donors made up the cohort. At the time of sampling, every cohort member was nominally healthy, though immune exposures that went unrecorded were likely present. The donor was CMV seropositive and was included in the group of 289 seropositive cohort members. A peripheral blood sample was collected from each donor, and TCR beta sequencing was performed on peripheral blood mononuclear cells. Genomic DNA extraction from the blood cell samples was performed with the Qiagen DNeasy Blood Extraction Kit. The receptor library was made with the immunoSEQ multiplex PCR assay. For the multiplex PCR, a mixture combining 60 forward primers for TCR Vbeta segments and 13 reverse primers for TCR Jbeta segments was used. The CDR3 region of rearranged TCR beta genes was amplified from genomic DNA by a multiplex PCR assay. Amplified TCR beta libraries were sequenced as 87-base-pair reads on the Illumina HiSeq System. In the source study's methods: A later analysis counted about 80 million unique TCR beta chains across the 650 to 800 repertoires, and some 11 million of these chains were shared by at least two donors. Raw reads were error-corrected and collapsed into unique sequences with a nearest-neighbor algorithm that merged closely related sequences to remove PCR and sequencing errors. Alignment of CDR3 sequences to IMGT reference sequences was used to assign V, D and J gene segments. For a sequence to be retained, at least a six-nucleotide match to both a V gene segment and a J gene segment was required. Rearrangements were called productive when the CDR3 lacked stop codons and stayed in frame with V and J; all others were non-productive. CDR3 was defined by IMGT convention, running from the second conserved V-encoded cysteine to the conserved J-encoded phenylalanine. The earlier analysis of about 590 of the donors excluded sequences that lacked an unambiguous match to a single V gene segment. An earlier analysis of around 600 of the donors classified V segments as functional when productive rearrangements were above 56.7% and as segregating when the standard deviation between donors was above 5%. A statistical classification framework was built to diagnose cytomegalovirus status from the catalog of TCR beta chain sequences. In a later analysis, TCR nucleotide sequences were compared against IMGT/GENE-DB human TR gene sequences so that V and J genes could be assigned. The TCRdist pipeline was used in a later analysis to assign CDR3 sequences and most-parsimonious VDJ recombination scenarios. In a later analysis, each TCR beta chain was defined by its CDR3 amino acid sequence together with its V-gene family, and reads without a unique V-gene family were excluded. To address suspected cross-contamination and a sequencing artifact, a later analysis removed around 590 highly shared, low-generation-probability nucleotide sequences. In a later analysis, a clonal expansion index was calculated for each public chain from normalized within-repertoire ranks of inferred template counts. Generation probabilities in a later analysis came from a VDJ recombination model fitted to out-of-frame rearrangements, and those results were checked against IGoR. Hypergeometric tests were used in a later analysis to score TCR-TCR, TCR-HLA and TCR-CMV co-occurrence, with a repertoire-size bias correction applied to the TCR pairs. False discovery rates were estimated in a later analysis by permuting HLA or CMV assignments 20 times. In a later analysis, co-occurring TCRs were grouped using DBSCAN, with TCRdist sequence similarity added in when clustering inside HLA-allele-positive subsets. Repertoires with fewer than 30,000 or more than 120,000 public chains were left out of co-occurrence clustering, as were about five repertoires with anomalous nucleotide sharing. TCRdb carries this immuneACCESS record with in-frame sequences only. Its versions omit some clonotypes, under half of them owing to an unresolved V gene in the studies checked, with the rest unexplained. Clone size and V and J calls were adopted from that table, with D and trimming inferred from the DNA. Here the sample has under 200,000 clones; just under 80% occur a single time. The ten largest clones add up to about 6% of the sample.

Results the study describes overall, beyond this receptor: Seventeen rarely observed V segments, including chromosome 9 orphons, were excluded from the earlier analysis of several hundred of the donors because counts were too low. A few of the identified cytomegalovirus-associated TCR beta chains were confirmed in vitro to be specific for cytomegalovirus antigens. The sequencing pipeline was judged likely to have produced a cluster of highly shared sequence variants as a technical artifact. A later analysis reported that several top co-occurrence clusters appeared linked to parvovirus B19, influenza, CMV and Epstein-Barr virus. CMV serostatus was the only immune exposure information available for the cohort. Strong co-occurrence of HLA alleles, especially DR and DQ, made assigning TCR associations to individual alleles difficult. Only TCR beta chains were sequenced in this cohort, and the absence of alpha or paired-chain data limited detectable features. Compared with equally common non-associated chains, HLA-associated TCR beta chains in a later analysis were more clonally expanded and had lower generation probabilities. Sequencing depth was assumed to be roughly uniform across donors in the presence/absence analyses, though that assumption may not hold. The authors suggested that the approach could potentially be extended to other disease states and immunological phenotypes. Correlated functional status among segregating V segments might reflect linkage disequilibrium, but an unknown experimental factor could not be ruled out. Some IMGT-functional V segments, including TRBV6-2 and TRBV6-3, could not be told apart with the 87-base-pair reads, so those segments were excluded. According to a later analysis, TCR association rates differed among HLA loci, with DRB1 alleles showing the most associated TCRs and HLA-C alleles showing the fewest. A later analysis found that most CMV-associated TCR beta chains appeared HLA-restricted, with HLA associations seemingly driven largely by CMV exposure. In a later genetic analysis, a missense DCLRE1C variant was associated with V-gene and J-gene trimming of TCR beta chains, and the association was replicated in an independent cohort. In a later genetic analysis, fewer N-insertions in productive TCRs were reported among donors in an Asian-associated ancestry cluster than the roughly 640-donor mean. The classifier was reported to diagnose cytomegalovirus status with high specificity and sensitivity in both the original and validation cohorts. At a false discovery rate of 0.05, a later analysis linked around 17,000 TCR beta sequences to specific HLA alleles. A further reported finding was that TCR beta sequences accurately predicted the HLA-A and HLA-B alleles for most subjects in the first cohort. Because HLA typing was unavailable for some donors at each locus, only the typed subset was used in association tests. A total of 164 TCR beta chains were listed by the study as associated with cytomegalovirus. In an earlier analysis of approximately 590 of the donors, most TCR beta V segments were observed in productive rearrangements about 87% or about 30% of the time, broadly matching IMGT annotations. While some public TCRs were present in many individuals, most TCR sequences turned up only very rarely across donors.

According to the germline V gene (reference sequence), CDR1 reads MNHNY and CDR2 reads SVGAGI. The CDR3 has 14 amino acids, counting the end cysteine and phenylalanine. Kept here is only the CDR3 DNA, which spans 42 bases and is read in frame from base 1. V lost 5 bases and J lost 5 bases, and the count of bases not matched to a germline gene is 7. As for this clone: Its specific antigen is unknown. The sample holds no much larger clone one base away, and base qualities are not on file.

What was sequenced was PBMCs. The chain employs TRBV6-6 and TRBJ1-2; 8 bases in between match TRBD1. The sequence was collected from a woman in her twenties or thirties in good health and CMV-seropositive. This receptor has the CDR3 CASSRQRTGYGYTF. The base sequence is TGTGCCAGCAGTAGACAGAGGACAGGGTATGGCTACACCTTC.